What follows describes a single T cell receptor beta chain. The CDR3 is 15 amino acids. CDR1 is GTSNPN and CDR2 is SVGIG in the germline V gene (reference sequence). V dropped 5 bases and J dropped 0; count of bases not matched to a gene: 7. These data originate in a study of blood T cell repertoires in COVID-19. Looking at the study overall: Samples taken during acute and convalescent COVID-19 were collected in the United States, Italy and Spain. PBMCs, B-cell-depleted T cells, or T cells provided the cDNA or gDNA that made up the material.

Under the authors' procedure: It was from reference gene primer amplification that nucleated cell counts were estimated. Profiled with immunoSEQ multiplex PCR; TCRdb holds only in-frame clones, not every one. From that table come the V and J calls and clone size; the DNA was used to work out D and trimming. The profile shows more than 60,000 clones, roughly four fifths of them singletons. Sequenced input: peripheral blood. The receptor was isolated from a human donor in a cohort sampled during active COVID-19. The chain joins TRBV30 to TRBJ2-7; TRBD1 agrees at 10 bases. This CDR3 reads CAWQKGQGSSYEQYF. CDR3 nucleotide sequence: TGTGCCTGGCAGAAGGGACAGGGGAGCTCCTACGAGCAGTACTTC.